Listed below are T cell receptor beta chains from one sample, sequenced in a study of regulatory T cells in long-lasting Graves disease. In TCRdb, the multiplex PCR reads were re-called with MiXCR into one record per CDR3 protein. The repertoire consists of 400,000 to 500,000 distinct CDR3 sequences, with 11% to 15% occurring once and the leading ten covering over 15%. The data were also submitted as part of a second study, on T cells in Graves' hyperthyroidism and ophthalmopathy.

This sample comprised peripheral blood mononuclear cells (PBMCs), obtained at new diagnosis, from a patient treated with antithyroid drugs. These receptors were collected from a woman between 45 and 60 years old with Graves disease. The CDR3 runs from the conserved cysteine through the conserved F or W. Fields, in order: CDR3 protein, V gene, CDR3 length.

CDR3: CASSLSGGIEQYF
V: TRBV5-1
length: 13

CDR3: CASSPPLGVAYEQYF
V: TRBV28
length: 15

CDR3: CASGDRGVGGANVLTF
V: TRBV6-1
length: 16

CDR3: CASSPLSLNNEQFF
V: TRBV18
length: 14

CDR3: CASLLAGLNNEQFF
V: TRBV2
length: 14

CDR3: CASSLPSGGTGEQFF
V: TRBV5-1
length: 15

CDR3: CASSLGQGPTEAFF
V: TRBV2
length: 14

CDR3: CASSFQGTGPGTDTQYF
V: TRBV5-1
length: 17

CDR3: CAAGETGDTGELFF
V: TRBV7-6
length: 14

CDR3: CARGDIEQYF
V: TRBV10-1
length: 10

CDR3: CATDALAYGYTF
V: TRBV30
length: 12

CDR3: CSAGTGRNIQYF
V: TRBV20-1
length: 12

CDR3: CASISRLLNTGELFF
V: TRBV28
length: 15

CDR3: CASRRPQGENEKLFF
V: TRBV2
length: 15

CDR3: CASTRDRGTHEQYF
V: TRBV5-1
length: 14

CDR3: CASSPQGAMDSPLHF
V: TRBV9
length: 15

CDR3: CASGLSDRGETQYF
V: TRBV11-2
length: 14

CDR3: CASRGRSDSNQPQHF
V: TRBV19
length: 15

CDR3: CASSTTGTGGGAQYF
V: TRBV5-1
length: 15

CDR3: CASSFIALPGVHNSPLHF
V: TRBV12-3/TRBV12-4
length: 18

CDR3: CASDLGTGAYEQYF
V: TRBV2
length: 14

CDR3: CASSRGWAFTEAFF
V: TRBV2
length: 14

CDR3: CAWAQDSNQPQHF
V: TRBV30
length: 13

CDR3: CASTRTGASFTEAFF
V: TRBV12-3/TRBV12-4
length: 15

CDR3: CASSLGGGYGNTIYF
V: TRBV5-6
length: 15

CDR3: CASIPGAYNEQFF
V: TRBV12-3/TRBV12-4
length: 13

CDR3: CASSPPSSQETQYF
V: TRBV18
length: 14

CDR3: CASSYSGSGYEQYF
V: TRBV6-5
length: 14

CDR3: CSARDSRKGKSGYTF
V: TRBV20-1
length: 15

CDR3: CASSLDWPTGELFF
V: TRBV7-2
length: 14

CDR3: CASSPRLGENIQYF
V: TRBV7-2
length: 14

CDR3: CASSGGSWGADTQYF
V: TRBV7-3
length: 15

CDR3: CASSQVLAGDIAYEQYF
V: TRBV4-1
length: 17

CDR3: CASSLNTGTAAYEQYF
V: TRBV12-3/TRBV12-4
length: 16

CDR3: CASSVDRGAHNEQFF
V: TRBV9
length: 15

CDR3: CASSPGGGRNSGYTF
V: TRBV12-3/TRBV12-4
length: 15

CDR3: CASSFPGAGEGLLTGELFF
V: TRBV28
length: 19

CDR3: CASSKTGQGFVWQETQYF
V: TRBV28
length: 18

CDR3: CASRGRATPQGSVTDTQYF
V: TRBV19
length: 19

CDR3: CASTGRGMETQYF
V: TRBV27
length: 13

CDR3: CASTSSGLAPFF
V: TRBV28
length: 12

CDR3: CASSSHERAHNEQFF
V: TRBV27
length: 15

CDR3: CASSELAPGSYEQYF
V: TRBV6-2/TRBV6-3
length: 15